The 25 T cell receptor beta chains listed next were all sequenced from one sample in a study of blood T cell repertoires in COVID-19. Sequencing was performed with immunoSEQ multiplex PCR; in TCRdb, only in-frame clones are kept and a portion is missing. The table shows about 140,000 clones, with almost 90% occurring only once. Sequenced sample: peripheral blood. These receptor sequences come from a man in his fifties with active or convalescent COVID-19.

This chain connects TRBV28 to TRBJ1-3; 7 bases match TRBD1. J lost 12 bases, V lost 7 bases, and 9 bases had no gene match. This CDR3 has 12 residues. Germline V gene lookup returns CDR1 MDHEN and CDR2 SYDVKM. CDR3 in DNA: TGTGCCAGCACCGTCAGACAGGGACGCATATATTTT. This gives the protein CASTVRQGRIYF. The whole variable domain, remainder taken from reference TRBV28 and TRBJ1-3, is DVKVTQSSRYLVKRTGEKVFLECVQDMDHENMFWYRQDPGLGLRLIYFSYDVKMKEKGDIPEGYSVSREKKERFSLILESASTNQTSMYLCASTVRQGRIYFGEGSWLTVV.

The chain combines TRBV6-2 or TRBV6-3 with TRBJ1-2, with D unresolved. Germline loops: CDR1 MNHEY, CDR2 SVGEGT. Trimming shortened V by 0 bases and J by 8 bases, and 7 bases separated the two germline ends. The CDR3 consists of 12 residues. CDR3 protein: CASSYSGGGYTF. The DNA of the CDR3 is TGTGCCAGCAGTTACTCCGGAGGCGGCTACACCTTC.

The chain employs TRBV7-8 and TRBJ1-2; 9 bases fit TRBD1. Germline V gene sequence: CDR1 SGHVS, CDR2 FQNEAQ. The CDR3 has 15 amino acids. The V gene end was trimmed by 5 bases and the J gene end by 4 bases; junction bases not matched to a gene: 8. Here the CDR3 reads CASSTGQGRIYGYTF. The DNA of the CDR3 is TGTGCCAGCAGCACAGGACAGGGGAGGATCTATGGCTACACCTTC.

The CDR3 is CASSLRDRGPTEAFF. For the CDR3, the DNA is TGTGCCAGCAGCTTAAGGGACAGGGGGCCAACTGAAGCTTTCTTT. The gene calls are TRBV7-9 and TRBJ1-1; 12 positions agree with TRBD1. The germline V gene has CDR1 SEHNR and CDR2 FQNEAQ (reference sequence). V lost 2 bases to trimming and J lost 5 bases; unmatched junction nucleotides: 3. The CDR3 length is 15 residues.

The chain links TRBV5-1 to TRBJ1-6, with 7 bases identical to TRBD1. The CDR3 runs 13 residues. Per germline, CDR1 SGHRS and CDR2 YFSETQ. V lost 0 bases to trimming and J lost 11 bases; unmatched junction nucleotides: 2. In DNA form, the CDR3 reads TGCGCCAGCAGCTTGGACAGGGGCGCACCCCTCCACTTT. The encoded protein is CASSLDRGAPLHF.

The J gene is TRBJ2-7, the V gene TRBV12-3 or TRBV12-4; perhaps TRBD2 as D (5 bases). Trimming took 2 bases from V and 6 from J, leaving 8 bases between them. The CDR3 runs 12 residues. The CDR3 reads CASSLSGGEQYF. In DNA, the CDR3 is TGTGCCAGCAGTTTAAGCGGCGGCGAGCAGTACTTC.

The chain has TRBV19 and TRBJ2-5; possibly TRBD2 for D (6 bases). Trimming stripped 3 bases from V and 5 bases from J, with 10 bases between. This CDR3 region has 13 residues. Germline V gives CDR1 LNHDA, CDR2 SQIVND (reference sequence). DNA for the CDR3: TGTGCCAGTAGTATTGGGGCGGGGGAGACCCAGTACTTC. As protein: CASSIGAGETQYF.

The chain uses TRBV2 and TRBJ2-2; possibly TRBD2 for D (6 bases). With 6 bases removed from V and 7 bases from J, the gap between germline ends came to 12 bases. Per the germline V gene, CDR1 is SNHLY and CDR2 is FYNNEI. The CDR3 covers 13 residues. The CDR3 loop is CASSPGGNGELFF. CDR3 DNA sequence: TGTGCCAGCAGCCCTGGCGGGAACGGGGAGCTGTTTTTT.

V gene TRBV7-2 combines with J gene TRBJ2-3; D unclear. The germline V and J ends were trimmed by 2 bases and 2 bases, with 11 bases remaining between them. The CDR3 is 15 amino acids. Looked up from germline, CDR1 is SGHTA and CDR2 is FQGNSA. The CDR3 nucleotides are TGTGCCAGCAGCTTATTGGCGGCGCTCACAGATACGCAGTATTTT. Translating it yields CASSLLAALTDTQYF.

The chain is built from TRBV29-1 and TRBJ1-1; no clear D. Trimming removed 7 bases at V and 4 bases at J, with 19 bases between. CDR3 size: 14 residues. Germline assignment: CDR1 SQVTM and CDR2 ANQGSEA. The CDR3 region is CSAVPREKVTEAFF. The DNA of the CDR3 is TGCAGCGCCGTACCCCGGGAGAAGGTCACTGAAGCTTTCTTT.

This chain connects TRBV29-1 to TRBJ1-1; D is perhaps TRBD1 (6 bases). The CDR3 contains 12 residues. CDR1 SQVTM and CDR2 ANQGSEA come from the germline V gene. Trimming shortened V by 5 bases and J by 10 bases, and 17 bases separated the two germline ends. For the CDR3, the DNA is TGCAGCGTTTCCTGGGGTCAGGGGCTAGCTTTCTTT. Its translation is CSVSWGQGLAFF.

This rearrangement joins TRBV27 to TRBJ1-1; TRBD1 matches at 8 bases. The trim removed 6 bases at V and 1 base at J, leaving 7 bases unmatched. This CDR3 has 15 residues. Germline V gene lookup returns CDR1 MNHEY and CDR2 SMNVEV (reference sequence). The CDR3 reads CASRRPGTGNTEAFF. CDR3 in DNA: TGTGCCAGCAGGCGTCCCGGGACAGGGAACACTGAAGCTTTCTTT.

J is TRBJ1-6 and V is TRBV7-8, with 10 positions matching TRBD1. With V trimmed by 2 bases and J by 6 bases, 1 base remained unmatched. CDR1 and CDR2 from the germline V gene are SGHVS and FQNEAQ. The CDR3 has 15 residues. The CDR3 here is CASSLRDRGNSPLHF. The CDR3 DNA reads TGTGCCAGCAGCTTACGGGACAGGGGTAATTCACCCCTCCACTTT.

This chain joins TRBV19 and TRBJ1-5, with 10 bases matching TRBD1. The V gene end was trimmed by 7 bases and the J gene end by 4 bases; junction bases not matched to a gene: 10. There are 16 residues in the CDR3. CDR1 LNHDA and CDR2 SQIVND come from the germline V gene (reference sequence). The CDR3 sequence: CASTARDRGPNQPQHF. The CDR3 DNA is TGTGCCAGTACCGCAAGGGACAGGGGACCGAATCAGCCCCAGCATTTT.

The chain couples TRBV7-3 to TRBJ1-6, with D unresolved. With 3 bases removed from V and 0 bases from J, the gap between germline ends came to 9 bases. CDR1 is SGHTA, CDR2 FQGTGA, per germline. The CDR3 loop spans 16 amino acids. This chain's CDR3 is CASSLDGSSYNSPLHF. For the CDR3, the DNA is TGTGCCAGCAGCTTGGACGGGAGCTCCTATAATTCACCCCTCCACTTT.

The chain combines TRBV3-1 (or the pseudogene TRBV3-2) with TRBJ2-7; the D gene is possibly TRBD1 (6 bases). The ends were cut back, 7 bases at V and 3 bases at J, with 10 bases in the middle. The CDR3 has 12 amino acids. From germline, CDR1 is LGHDT and CDR2 YNNKEL (reference sequence). DNA for the CDR3: TGTGCCAGCAACGGCAGGGGCTACGAGCAGTACTTC. It yields the protein CASNGRGYEQYF.

This chain joins TRBV24-1 and TRBJ2-5, with TRBD2 identical over 15 bases. The CDR3 runs 16 residues. The V gene's germline CDR1 is KGHDR and CDR2 SFDVKD. J was trimmed by 5 bases and V by 4 bases; bases with no gene match: 4. This chain's CDR3 is CATSDRTSGRGETQYF. Here the CDR3 DNA reads TGTGCCACCAGTGACCGGACTAGCGGGAGGGGGGAGACCCAGTACTTC.

The chain joins TRBV28 to TRBJ1-2; 9 bases align to TRBD1. V shed 5 bases, J shed 6 bases, and the junction held 7 bases outside the gene matches. Germline CDR1 MDHEN, CDR2 SYDVKM. CDR3 length: 14 amino acids. CDR3 amino acids: CASSIPQGADGYTF. The CDR3 nucleotides read TGTGCCAGCAGTATCCCACAGGGGGCGGATGGCTACACCTTC.

Concerning this clone: The sample holds other DNA sequences that translate to the same CDR3. The chain recombines TRBV5-1 with TRBJ1-4; TRBD1 matches at 8 bases. Germline V gene lookup returns CDR1 SGHRS and CDR2 YFSETQ. Germline trimming cut 2 bases from V and 0 bases from J; bases unmatched to any gene: 0. The length of the CDR3 is 15 residues. CDR3 region: CASSLQGATNEKLFF. The DNA for the CDR3 is TGCGCCAGCAGCTTACAGGGGGCAACTAATGAAAAACTGTTTTTT.

This clone was recorded once. The rearrangement joins TRBV28 to TRBJ1-2; 10 bases agree with TRBD1. Trimming at V came to 5 bases and at J to 7 bases, leaving 4 bases not matched to a gene. Germline V gene data show CDR1 as MDHEN and CDR2 as SYDVKM. The CDR3 has 13 residues. DNA of the CDR3: TGTGCCAGCAGTGAGGGACAGGGGTTTGGCTACACCTTC. Its protein product is CASSEGQGFGYTF.

There are a few counts of this clone. The CDR3 loop is CASSQSLASRETQYF. For the CDR3, the DNA is TGCGCCAGCAGCCAGTCCCTTGCCTCCCGGGAGACCCAGTACTTC. J is TRBJ2-5 and V is TRBV4-1; no reliable D call. Germline V lookup: CDR1 MGHRA, CDR2 YSYEKL. This CDR3 contains 15 residues. V lost 3 bases and J 5 bases, leaving 16 bases between the germline ends.

This clone is a singleton in its sample. The V gene is TRBV9, the J gene TRBJ2-7; D uncertain. CDR3 length: 15 residues. V shed 0 bases and J shed 0 bases, with 10 bases lying between them. Germline CDR1 is SGDLS and CDR2 is YYNGEE. Here the CDR3 reads CASSVGPHLSYEQYF. CDR3 sequence (DNA): TGTGCCAGCAGCGTAGGGCCCCATCTCTCCTACGAGCAGTACTTC.

This sequence joins TRBV5-1 and TRBJ2-2, with TRBD2 identical over 10 bases. The CDR3 has 16 amino acids. After removal of 4 bases from V and 6 bases from J, the junction contained 9 bases not matched to a gene. The germline gives CDR1 SGHRS, CDR2 YFSETQ. In DNA form, the CDR3 reads TGCGCCAGCAGCACCCCTAGCGGGAGATTCCCCGGGGAGCTGTTTTTT. It codes for CASSTPSGRFPGELFF.

The chain joins TRBV27 to TRBJ1-5; D may be TRBD1 (5 bases). Trimming pared 3 bases from V and 3 bases from J, leaving 12 bases between. CDR1 and CDR2 (germline): MNHEY, SMNVEV (reference sequence). This CDR3 comprises 15 residues. CDR3 coding DNA: TGTGCCAGCAGTTTGGATGGGGACTTCAATCAGCCCCAGCATTTT. This codes for CASSLDGDFNQPQHF.

V and J are TRBV6-6 and TRBJ1-6, with 7 positions matching TRBD1. The V gene's germline CDR1 is MNHNY and CDR2 SVGAGI (reference sequence). The CDR3 totals 17 residues. Trimming removed 6 bases from V and 0 bases from J; junction bases left unmatched: 8. The CDR3 DNA sequence: TGTGCCAGCAGCCGACAGGGATTAAGCTCCTATAATTCACCCCTCCACTTT. Its translation is CASSRQGLSSYNSPLHF.